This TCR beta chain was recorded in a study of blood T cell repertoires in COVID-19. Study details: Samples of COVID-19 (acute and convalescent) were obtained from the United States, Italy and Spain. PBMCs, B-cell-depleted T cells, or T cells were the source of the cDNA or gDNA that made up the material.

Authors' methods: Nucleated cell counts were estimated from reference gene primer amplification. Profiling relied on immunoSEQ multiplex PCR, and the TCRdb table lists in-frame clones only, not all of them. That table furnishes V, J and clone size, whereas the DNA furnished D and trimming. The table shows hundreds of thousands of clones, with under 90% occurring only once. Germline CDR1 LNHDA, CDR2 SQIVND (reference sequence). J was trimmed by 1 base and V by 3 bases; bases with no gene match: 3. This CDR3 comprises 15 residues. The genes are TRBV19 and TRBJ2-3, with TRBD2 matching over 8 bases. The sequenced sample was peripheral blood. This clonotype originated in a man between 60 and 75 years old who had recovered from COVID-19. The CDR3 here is CASSMTGGRTDTQYF. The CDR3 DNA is TGTGCCAGTAGTATGACGGGGGGGCGCACAGATACGCAGTATTTT. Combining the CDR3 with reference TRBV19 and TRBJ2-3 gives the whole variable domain DGGITQSPKYLFRKEGQNVTLSCEQNLNHDAMYWYRQDPGQGLRLIYYSQIVNDFQKGDIAEGYSVSREKKESFPLTVTSAQKNPTAFYLCASSMTGGRTDTQYFGPGTRLTVL.